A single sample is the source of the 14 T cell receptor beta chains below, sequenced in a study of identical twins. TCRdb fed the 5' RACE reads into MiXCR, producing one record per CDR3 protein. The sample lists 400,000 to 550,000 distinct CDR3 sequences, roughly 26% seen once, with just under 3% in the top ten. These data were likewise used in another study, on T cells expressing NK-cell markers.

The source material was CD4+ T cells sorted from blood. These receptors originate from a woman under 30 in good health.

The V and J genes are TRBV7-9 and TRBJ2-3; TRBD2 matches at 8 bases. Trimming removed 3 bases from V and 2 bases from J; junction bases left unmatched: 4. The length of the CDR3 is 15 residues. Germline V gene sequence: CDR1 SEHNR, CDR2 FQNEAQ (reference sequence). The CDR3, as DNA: TGTGCCAGCAGCTTCGGCGGGGGGAACACAGATACGCAGTATTTT. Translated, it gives CASSFGGGNTDTQYF.

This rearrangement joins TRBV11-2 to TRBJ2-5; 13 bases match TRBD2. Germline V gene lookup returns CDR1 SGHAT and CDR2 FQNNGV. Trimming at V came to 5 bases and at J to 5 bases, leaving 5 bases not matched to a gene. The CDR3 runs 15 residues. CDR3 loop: CASSRTSGGGETQYF. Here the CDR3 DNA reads TGTGCCAGCAGCCGGACTAGCGGGGGTGGGGAGACCCAGTACTTC.

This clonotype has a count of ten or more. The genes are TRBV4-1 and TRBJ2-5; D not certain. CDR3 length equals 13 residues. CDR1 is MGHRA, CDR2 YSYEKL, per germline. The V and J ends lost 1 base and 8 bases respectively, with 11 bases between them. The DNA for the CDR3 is TGCGCCAGCAGCCAAGTCGCCCACTTTACCCAGTACTTC. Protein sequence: CASSQVAHFTQYF.

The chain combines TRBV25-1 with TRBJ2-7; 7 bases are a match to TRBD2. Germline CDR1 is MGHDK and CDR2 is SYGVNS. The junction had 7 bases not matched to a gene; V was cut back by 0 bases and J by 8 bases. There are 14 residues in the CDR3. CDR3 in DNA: TGTGCCAGCAGTGAATATGGACTAGAGGGCAAGCAGTACTTC. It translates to CASSEYGLEGKQYF.

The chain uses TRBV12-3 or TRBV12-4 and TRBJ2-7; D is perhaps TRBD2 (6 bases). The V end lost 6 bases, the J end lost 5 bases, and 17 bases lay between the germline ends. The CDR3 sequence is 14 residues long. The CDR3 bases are TGTGCCAGCAGGTCAGCGGGTCTGTTTGACGAGCAGTACTTC. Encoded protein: CASRSAGLFDEQYF.

The CDR3: CASSLAGGTGANVLTF. CDR3 nucleotides: TGTGCCAGCAGCTTAGCCGGGGGGACTGGGGCCAACGTCCTGACTTTC. The chain carries TRBV7-2 and TRBJ2-6, with 7 bases matching TRBD2. With 0 bases clipped from V and 2 bases from J, the junction kept 1 base outside the gene matches. Per the germline V gene, CDR1 is SGHTA and CDR2 is FQGNSA. The CDR3 is 16 amino acids.

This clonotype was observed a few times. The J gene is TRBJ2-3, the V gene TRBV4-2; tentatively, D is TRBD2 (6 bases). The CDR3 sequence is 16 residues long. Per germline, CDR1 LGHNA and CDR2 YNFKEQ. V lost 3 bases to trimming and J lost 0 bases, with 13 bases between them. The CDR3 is CASSQLAPPSTDTQYF. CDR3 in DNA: TGTGCCAGCAGCCAGCTAGCGCCCCCTAGCACAGATACGCAGTATTTT.

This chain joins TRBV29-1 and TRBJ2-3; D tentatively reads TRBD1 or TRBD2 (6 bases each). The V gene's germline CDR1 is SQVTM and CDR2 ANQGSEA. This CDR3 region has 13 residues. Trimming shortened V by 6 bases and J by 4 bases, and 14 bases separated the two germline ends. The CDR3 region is CSVAQGGPDTQYF. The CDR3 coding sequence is TGCAGCGTCGCCCAAGGGGGGCCAGATACGCAGTATTTT.

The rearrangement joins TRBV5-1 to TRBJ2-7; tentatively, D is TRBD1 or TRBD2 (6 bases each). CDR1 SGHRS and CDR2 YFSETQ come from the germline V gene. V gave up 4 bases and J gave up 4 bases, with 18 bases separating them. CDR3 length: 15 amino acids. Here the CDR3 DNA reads TGCGCCAGCAGCGTGCTTCCGGGGGCTGTTTACGAGCAGTACTTC. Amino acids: CASSVLPGAVYEQYF.

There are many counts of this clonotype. CDR3 region: CASSLRDNEQFF. CDR3 DNA: TGTGCCAGCAGCCTCCGGGACAATGAGCAGTTCTTC. This chain links TRBV7-9 with TRBJ2-1; D not certain. Trimming removed 5 bases from V and 5 bases from J, with 7 bases in between. Per germline, CDR1 SEHNR and CDR2 FQNEAQ (reference sequence). The CDR3 runs 12 residues.

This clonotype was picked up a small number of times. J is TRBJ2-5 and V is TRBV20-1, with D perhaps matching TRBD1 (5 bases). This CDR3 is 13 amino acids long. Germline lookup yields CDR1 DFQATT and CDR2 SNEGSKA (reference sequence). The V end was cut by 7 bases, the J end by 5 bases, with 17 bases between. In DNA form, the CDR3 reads TGCAGTGTTCAACGGACGGACAAGGAGACCCAGTACTTC. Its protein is CSVQRTDKETQYF.

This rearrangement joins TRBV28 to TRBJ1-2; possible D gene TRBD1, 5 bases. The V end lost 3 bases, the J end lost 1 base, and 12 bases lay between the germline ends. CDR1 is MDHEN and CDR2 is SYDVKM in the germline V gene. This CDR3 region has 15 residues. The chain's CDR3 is CASSLAGTGNYGYTF. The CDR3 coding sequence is TGTGCCAGCAGTTTGGCCGGGACGGGTAACTATGGCTACACCTTC.

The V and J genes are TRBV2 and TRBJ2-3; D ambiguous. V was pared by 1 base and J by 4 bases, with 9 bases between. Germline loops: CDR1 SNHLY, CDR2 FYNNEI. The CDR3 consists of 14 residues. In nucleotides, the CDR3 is TGTGCCAGCAGTGAAGTTTTGGCGTCAGATACGCAGTATTTT. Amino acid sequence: CASSEVLASDTQYF.

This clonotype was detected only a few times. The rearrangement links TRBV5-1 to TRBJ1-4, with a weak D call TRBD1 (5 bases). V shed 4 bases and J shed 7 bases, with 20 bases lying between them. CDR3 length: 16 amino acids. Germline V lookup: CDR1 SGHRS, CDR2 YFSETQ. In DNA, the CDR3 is TGCGCCAGCAGCCAGGGACGGACCGAACCAAGTGAAAAACTGTTTTTT. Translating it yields CASSQGRTEPSEKLFF. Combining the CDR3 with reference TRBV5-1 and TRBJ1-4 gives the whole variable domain KAGVTQTPRYLIKTRGQQVTLSCSPISGHRSVSWYQQTPGQGLQFLFEYFSETQRNKGNFPGRFSGRQFSNSRSEMNVSTLELGDSALYLCASSQGRTEPSEKLFFGSGTQLSVL.